The 25 T cell receptor beta chains below were found in one sample sequenced in a study of cytomegalovirus exposure and HLA in healthy donors. TCRdb keeps only in-frame clones here, not all; method: immunoSEQ multiplex PCR. Altogether around 140,000 clones are present, about 87% being singletons, with the ten largest covering roughly 4.8%. Sequenced: PBMCs. These receptors all come from a man aged 18 to 30 in good health and CMV-seropositive.

This clone was detected only once. CDR3 region: CATRDIYGYTF. The CDR3 coding sequence is TGTGCCACCCGGGACATCTATGGCTACACCTTC. The chain links TRBV28 to TRBJ1-2, with a tentative D call TRBD1 (6 bases). Germline CDR1 reads MDHEN; CDR2 reads SYDVKM. V dropped 10 bases and J dropped 4 bases, with 10 bases sitting between them. CDR3 length equals 11 residues.

The rearrangement links TRBV28 to TRBJ2-1, with a possible D match to TRBD2 (6 bases). The germline gives CDR1 MDHEN, CDR2 SYDVKM. V lost 2 bases to trimming and J lost 0 bases, with 8 bases between them. There are 15 residues in the CDR3. The CDR3 loop is CASSLRLGSYNEQFF. The CDR3 nucleotides read TGTGCCAGCAGTTTAAGACTAGGCTCCTACAATGAGCAGTTCTTC.

This sequence joins TRBV30 and TRBJ2-2, with D perhaps TRBD1 (6 bases). CDR3 length: 12 residues. Germline V CDR1 and CDR2: GTSNPN, SVGIG (reference sequence). The germline V and J ends were trimmed by 3 bases and 8 bases, with 10 bases remaining between them. The CDR3 loop reads CAWSPGTGELFF. The CDR3, as DNA: TGTGCCTGGAGCCCAGGGACAGGGGAGCTGTTTTTT.

This chain uses TRBV6-1 with TRBJ1-2; D uncertain. The CDR3 is made up of 11 amino acids. The germline V gene encodes CDR1 MNHNS and CDR2 SASEGT. V dropped 7 bases and J dropped 8 bases, with 11 bases sitting between them. CDR3 bases: TGTGCCAGCACGATGACAAGGGGCTACACCTTC. Its protein is CASTMTRGYTF.

This chain links TRBV29-1 with TRBJ1-1; D is perhaps TRBD1 (6 bases). CDR3 length: 15 residues. Per the germline V gene, CDR1 is SQVTM and CDR2 is ANQGSEA. Trimming cost V 3 bases and J 2 bases, with 16 bases left between them. The CDR3 DNA follows: TGCAGCGTTGACGATCGGGCAGGGGTTAACACTGAAGCTTTCTTT. This translates into CSVDDRAGVNTEAFF.

The chain is built from TRBV30 and TRBJ1-2, with D perhaps TRBD1 (6 bases). Trimming removed 3 bases at V and 2 bases at J, with 19 bases between. Per germline, CDR1 GTSNPN and CDR2 SVGIG (reference sequence). The CDR3 extends over 16 amino acids. This CDR3 is CAWSGGGRGTNYGYTF. The CDR3 DNA sequence: TGTGCCTGGAGCGGAGGGGGGAGGGGGACGAACTATGGCTACACCTTC.

The chain employs TRBV4-1 and TRBJ2-7; 9 bases match TRBD1. Germline trimming cut 1 base from V and 3 bases from J; bases unmatched to any gene: 4. CDR1 is MGHRA and CDR2 is YSYEKL in the germline V gene. CDR3 length equals 15 residues. The CDR3 sequence is CASSQASTGGYEQYF. CDR3 nucleotides: TGCGCCAGCAGCCAAGCGTCGACAGGGGGCTACGAGCAGTACTTC.

This clone was counted a few times. The chain has TRBV5-6 and TRBJ2-7, with 7 positions matching TRBD1. The CDR3 extends over 13 amino acids. The germline gives CDR1 SGHDT, CDR2 YYEEEE. V lost 4 bases to trimming and J lost 2 bases; unmatched junction nucleotides: 3. The CDR3 loop reads CASSPGTAYEQYF. CDR3 nucleotide sequence: TGTGCCAGCAGCCCCGGGACAGCCTACGAGCAGTACTTC.

This clone came up a few times. The chain employs TRBV18 and TRBJ2-7; D is perhaps TRBD2 (5 bases). CDR1 is KGHSH and CDR2 is LQKENI in the germline V gene. The CDR3 spans 14 residues. Trimming stripped 2 bases from V and 3 bases from J, with 11 bases between. The CDR3 nucleotides read TGTGCCAGCTCACCAGGAGCGGAAGACTACGAGCAGTACTTC. Translation: CASSPGAEDYEQYF.

This chain connects TRBV10-1 to TRBJ1-1; D uncertain. From germline, CDR1 is WNHNN and CDR2 SYGVQD (reference sequence). Trimming removed 0 bases at V and 3 bases at J, with 14 bases between. CDR3 length: 16 amino acids. CDR3 in DNA: TGCGCCAGCAGTGAGTCAAGGGAGGATACGGACACTGAAGCTTTCTTT. It encodes CASSESREDTDTEAFF.

This chain joins TRBV2 and TRBJ1-5; TRBD1 might be the D (5 bases). Germline V lookup: CDR1 SNHLY, CDR2 FYNNEI. The CDR3 spans 13 residues. Trimming stripped 3 bases from V and 7 bases from J, with 10 bases between. The CDR3 DNA follows: TGTGCCAGCAGTGACAGGGAAGACCAGCCCCAGCATTTT. Residues: CASSDREDQPQHF.

The gene calls are TRBV11-2 and TRBJ2-5; 7 positions agree with TRBD1. Trimming cost V 5 bases and J 2 bases; bases outside gene matches: 11. The CDR3 runs 16 residues. Germline V CDR1 and CDR2: SGHAT, FQNNGV. CDR3 in amino acids: CASSHPSHRGQETQYF. CDR3 nucleotides: TGTGCCAGCAGCCACCCATCCCACAGGGGTCAAGAGACCCAGTACTTC.

The V call is TRBV25-1, the J call TRBJ2-5, with 12 bases aligning to TRBD2. Germline loops: CDR1 MGHDK, CDR2 SYGVNS. The trim removed 5 bases at V and 4 bases at J, leaving 5 bases unmatched. The CDR3 loop spans 15 amino acids. The CDR3: CASSSQTSGRETQYF. CDR3 nucleotides: TGTGCCAGCAGTTCGCAGACTAGCGGGAGAGAGACCCAGTACTTC.

This rearrangement joins TRBV27 to TRBJ2-7; TRBD2 might be the D (6 bases). Trimming took off 6 bases at V and 3 bases at J, with 15 bases between the two ends. The germline CDR1 and CDR2 sequences are MNHEY and SMNVEV (reference sequence). The CDR3 is 14 residues long. DNA of the CDR3: TGTGCCAGCAGCGATTCCGGGAGCAACTACGAGCAGTACTTC. This codes for CASSDSGSNYEQYF.

The V gene is TRBV7-9, the J gene TRBJ2-5; unclear D gene. CDR3 size: 13 residues. Germline V CDR1 and CDR2: SEHNR, FQNEAQ (reference sequence). V was cut by 2 bases and J by 3 bases, with 7 bases left in between. CDR3 sequence (DNA): TGTGCCAGCAGCTTATCAGAGGAAGAGACCCAGTACTTC. Protein sequence: CASSLSEEETQYF.

V gene TRBV7-6 combines with J gene TRBJ2-1; 8 bases align to TRBD2. V shed 5 bases and J 10 bases; nucleotides not matched to a gene: 4. The CDR3 spans 12 residues. Germline V lookup: CDR1 SGHVS, CDR2 FNYEAQ. The CDR3: CASSRTSHEQFF. DNA of the CDR3: TGTGCCAGCAGCCGGACTAGCCACGAGCAGTTCTTC. The full variable domain, with the rest looked up from reference TRBV7-6 and TRBJ2-1, is GAGVSQSPRYKVTKRGQDVALRCDPISGHVSLYWYRQALGQGPEFLTYFNYEAQQDKSGLPNDRFSAERPEGSISTLTIQRTEQRDSAMYRCASSRTSHEQFFGPGTRLTVL.

This chain joins TRBV7-9 and TRBJ1-3; 9 bases match TRBD1. CDR3 size: 15 residues. V lost 3 bases, J lost 4 bases, and 4 bases stayed unmatched. Looked up from germline, CDR1 is SEHNR and CDR2 is FQNEAQ (reference sequence). The CDR3 here is CASSLTGGKGNTIYF. CDR3 bases: TGTGCCAGCAGCTTGACAGGGGGGAAAGGAAACACCATATATTTT. The complete variable domain, with remaining parts taken from reference TRBV7-9 and TRBJ1-3, reads DTGVSQNPRHKITKRGQNVTFRCDPISEHNRLYWYRQTLGQGPEFLTYFQNEAQLEKSRLLSDRFSAERPKGSFSTLEIQRTEQGDSAMYLCASSLTGGKGNTIYFGEGSWLTVV.

This chain connects TRBV6-5 to TRBJ2-7; D ambiguous. Per the germline V gene, CDR1 is MNHEY and CDR2 is SVGAGI. V lost 2 bases and J lost 2, with 7 bases in between. This CDR3 comprises 13 residues. CDR3: CASSYGPAYEQYF. Written as DNA, the CDR3 is TGTGCCAGCAGTTACGGGCCGGCCTACGAGCAGTACTTC.

The CDR3 loop reads CAWNDRVEGYTF. The CDR3 coding sequence is TGTGCCTGGAACGACAGGGTAGAGGGCTACACCTTC. V is TRBV30 and J is TRBJ1-2; 7 positions match TRBD1. J gave up 8 bases and V 4 bases, and 7 bases lay outside the gene matches. CDR1 and CDR2 from the germline V gene are GTSNPN and SVGIG (reference sequence). This CDR3 has 12 amino acids.

This chain uses TRBV18 with TRBJ1-2; D remains unclear. CDR1 is KGHSH, CDR2 LQKENI, per germline. V was trimmed by 2 bases and J by 3 bases, leaving 10 bases between them. The CDR3 loop spans 14 amino acids. This CDR3 reads CASSPSGGYYGYTF. As DNA, the CDR3 is TGTGCCAGCTCACCAAGTGGCGGTTACTATGGCTACACCTTC.

The rearrangement links TRBV27 to TRBJ2-5; D perhaps matches TRBD1 (6 bases). Germline values: CDR1 MNHEY, CDR2 SMNVEV (reference sequence). The CDR3 runs 12 residues. V gave up 8 bases and J gave up 4 bases, with 11 bases separating them. CDR3 amino acids: CASGDRRETQYF. The CDR3 nucleotides read TGTGCCAGCGGAGACAGGCGAGAGACCCAGTACTTC.

The V gene is TRBV27, the J gene TRBJ1-4, with a weak D call TRBD1 (6 bases). The CDR3 is 14 amino acids. The germline V and J ends were trimmed by 5 bases and 7 bases, with 14 bases remaining between them. The germline CDR1 and CDR2 sequences are MNHEY and SMNVEV (reference sequence). The chain's CDR3 is CASSPSLDSEKLFF. CDR3 coding DNA: TGTGCCAGCAGTCCCTCTCTGGACAGTGAAAAACTGTTTTTT.

The chain joins TRBV6-1 to TRBJ1-3; weak D call: TRBD1 (5 bases). CDR3 size: 15 residues. Germline values: CDR1 MNHNS, CDR2 SASEGT. The germline V and J ends were trimmed by 2 bases and 2 bases, with 10 bases remaining between them. In nucleotides, the CDR3 is TGTGCCAGCAGTGAAAGTCTGGGGCCTGGAAACACCATATATTTT. It codes for CASSESLGPGNTIYF.

The genes are TRBV27 and TRBJ1-1; D call uncertain. The CDR3 consists of 13 residues. The ends were cut back, 4 bases at V and 3 bases at J, with 9 bases in the middle. Germline V gene data show CDR1 as MNHEY and CDR2 as SMNVEV (reference sequence). The DNA of the CDR3 is TGTGCCAGCAGTTCCCTACAGTACACTGAAGCTTTCTTT. It yields the protein CASSSLQYTEAFF.

This clone was detected a few times. The rearrangement links TRBV10-1 to TRBJ1-2, with 10 bases fitting TRBD1. V was clipped by 3 bases and J by 4 bases; unmatched bases: 8. Germline V CDR1 and CDR2: WNHNN, SYGVQD (reference sequence). The CDR3 contains 16 residues. The CDR3 spells CASSDSGTGETYGYTF. The DNA for the CDR3 is TGCGCCAGCAGTGACTCCGGGACAGGGGAGACCTATGGCTACACCTTC.